This is a list of T cell receptor beta chains from one sample in a study of Graves' ophthalmopathy and Graves' hyperthyroidism. TCRdb redid the calling of the multiplex PCR reads with MiXCR, one entry per CDR3 protein. The sample has 340,000 or so distinct CDR3 sequences, about a sixth seen once. Source material: peripheral blood. Receptors were obtained from an adult man with Graves' ophthalmopathy. The CDR3 runs from the conserved cysteine through the conserved F or W. A D gene is named only where the DNA matches it firmly. Not all rows give a size; the values are once, few, many and, for expanded clones, a class.

j_call v_call clone_size d_call cdr3_aa cdr3_nt
TRBJ1-5 TRBV2 many - CASTQGVGNQPQHF TGTGCCAGCACCCAGGGCGTCGGCAATCAGCCCCAGCATTTT
TRBJ1-1 TRBV3-1 - - CASSQDRGGGTEAFF TGTGCCAGCAGCCAAGATAGGGGGGGCGGCACTGAAGCTTTCTTT
TRBJ1-6 TRBV28 many - CASSLDGARNSPLHF TGTGCCAGCAGCCTCGACGGTGCGCGGAATTCACCCCTCCACTTT
TRBJ2-7 TRBV6-7 many TRBD1 CASSYPNPGQGSDYEQYF TGTGCCAGCAGTTACCCAAATCCGGGACAGGGGTCCGATTACGAGCAGTACTTC
TRBJ2-5 TRBV25-1 many TRBD1 CASRSTGGLQETQYF TGTGCCAGCAGGTCGACAGGGGGACTACAAGAGACCCAGTACTTC
TRBJ2-7 TRBV6-1 - TRBD1 CASSETGDTYEQYF TGTGCCAGCAGTGAAACAGGGGATACCTACGAGCAGTACTTC
TRBJ1-2 TRBV4-1 many - CASSQEGRKTNYGYTF TGCGCCAGCAGCCAAGAAGGGCGCAAGACTAACTATGGCTACACCTTC
TRBJ2-7 TRBV30 many TRBD2 CAWRPSGIHEQYF TGTGCCTGGAGGCCCAGCGGGATCCACGAGCAGTACTTC
TRBJ2-5 TRBV6-2/TRBV6-3 - TRBD2 CVSSTTSFMEAQYF TGTGTCAGCAGTACGACTAGCTTTATGGAGGCCCAGTACTTC
TRBJ1-6 TRBV9 once - CASSVGDFNSPLHF TGTGCCAGCAGCGTAGGGGACTTTAATTCACCCCTCCACTTT
TRBJ2-5 TRBV30 - TRBD2 CAWSGTSGFKTQYF TGTGCCTGGAGTGGGACTAGCGGGTTTAAGACCCAGTACTTC
TRBJ2-6 TRBV12-3/TRBV12-4 - - CASTTRGAGANVLTF TGTGCCAGCACCACCCGTGGCGCTGGGGCCAACGTCCTGACTTTC
TRBJ1-5 TRBV20-1 many - CSDFAVQGRNQPQHF TGCAGTGATTTTGCGGTCCAGGGTCGCAATCAGCCCCAGCATTTT
TRBJ2-7 TRBV29-1 many TRBD1 CSASDRDSYEQYF TGCAGCGCCAGTGACAGGGACTCCTACGAGCAGTACTTC